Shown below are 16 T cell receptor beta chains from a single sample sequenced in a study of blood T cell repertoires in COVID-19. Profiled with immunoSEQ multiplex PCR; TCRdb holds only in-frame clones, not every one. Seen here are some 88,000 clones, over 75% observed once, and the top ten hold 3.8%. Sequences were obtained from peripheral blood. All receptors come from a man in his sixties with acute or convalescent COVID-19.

DNA of the CDR3: TGCGCCAGCAGCTTGGTATCAGGGGGGGAGACCCAGTACTTC. Its protein product is CASSLVSGGETQYF. The gene calls are TRBV5-1 and TRBJ2-5; TRBD1 might be the D (7 bases). This CDR3 region has 14 residues. The V and J ends lost 0 bases and 5 bases respectively, with 11 bases between them. Germline assignment: CDR1 SGHRS and CDR2 YFSETQ.

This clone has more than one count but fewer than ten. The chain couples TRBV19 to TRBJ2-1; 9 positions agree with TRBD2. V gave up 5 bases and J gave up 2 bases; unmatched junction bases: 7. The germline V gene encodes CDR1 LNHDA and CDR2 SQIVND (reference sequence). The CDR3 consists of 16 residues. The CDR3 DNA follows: TGTGCCAGTAGTTCAGCGGGAGGTATCACCTACAATGAGCAGTTCTTC. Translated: CASSSAGGITYNEQFF.

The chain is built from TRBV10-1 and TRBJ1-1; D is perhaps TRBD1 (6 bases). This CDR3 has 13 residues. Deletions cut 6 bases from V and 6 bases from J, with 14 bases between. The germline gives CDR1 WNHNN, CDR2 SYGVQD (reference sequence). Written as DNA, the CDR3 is TGCGCCAGCAGACAGGGTGGTGTGTCTGAAGCTTTCTTT. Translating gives CASRQGGVSEAFF.

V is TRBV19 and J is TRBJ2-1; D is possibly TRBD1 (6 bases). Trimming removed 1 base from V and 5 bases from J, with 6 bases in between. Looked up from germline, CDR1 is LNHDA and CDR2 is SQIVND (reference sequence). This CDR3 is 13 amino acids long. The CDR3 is CASSIGTDNEQFF. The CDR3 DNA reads TGTGCCAGTAGTATAGGGACAGACAATGAGCAGTTCTTC.

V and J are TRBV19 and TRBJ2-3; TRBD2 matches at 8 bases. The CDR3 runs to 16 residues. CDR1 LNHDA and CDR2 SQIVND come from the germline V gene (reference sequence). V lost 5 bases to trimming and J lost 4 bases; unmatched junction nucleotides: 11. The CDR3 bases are TGTGCCAGTAGTTTCCCCCCCGGGAGGGACGCAGATACGCAGTATTTT. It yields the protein CASSFPPGRDADTQYF.

CDR3 in amino acids: CASTRTGPITEAFF. The CDR3 nucleotides read TGTGCCAGCACCAGGACAGGGCCTATAACTGAAGCTTTCTTT. The V gene is TRBV2, the J gene TRBJ1-1, with 8 bases that match TRBD1. Germline-derived CDR1 and CDR2 are SNHLY and FYNNEI. The CDR3 has 14 residues. V dropped 7 bases and J dropped 5; count of bases not matched to a gene: 9.

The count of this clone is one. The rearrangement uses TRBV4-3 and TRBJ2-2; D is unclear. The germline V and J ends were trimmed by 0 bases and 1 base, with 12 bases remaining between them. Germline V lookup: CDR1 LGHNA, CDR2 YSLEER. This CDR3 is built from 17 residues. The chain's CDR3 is CASSQDNVAGNTGELFF. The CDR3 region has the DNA TGCGCCAGCAGCCAAGATAACGTAGCTGGGAACACCGGGGAGCTGTTTTTT.

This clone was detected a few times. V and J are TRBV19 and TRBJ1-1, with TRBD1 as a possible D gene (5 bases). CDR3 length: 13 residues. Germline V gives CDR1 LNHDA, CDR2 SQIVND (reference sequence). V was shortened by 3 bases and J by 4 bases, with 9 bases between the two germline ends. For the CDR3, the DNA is TGTGCCAGTAGTATGGGGCCGACCACTGAAGCTTTCTTT. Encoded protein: CASSMGPTTEAFF.

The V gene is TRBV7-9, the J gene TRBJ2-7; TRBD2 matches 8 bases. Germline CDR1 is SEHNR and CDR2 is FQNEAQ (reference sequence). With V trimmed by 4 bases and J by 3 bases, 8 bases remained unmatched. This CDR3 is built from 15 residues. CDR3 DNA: TGTGCCAGCAGCTCTTATAGCGGGACACGCTACGAGCAGTACTTC. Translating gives CASSSYSGTRYEQYF.

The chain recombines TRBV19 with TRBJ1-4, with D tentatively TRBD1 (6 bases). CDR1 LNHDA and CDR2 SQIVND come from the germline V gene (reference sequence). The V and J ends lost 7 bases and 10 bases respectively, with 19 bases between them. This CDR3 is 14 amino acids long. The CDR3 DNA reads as TGTGCCAGTAAGGGGGACCGAGCAGCGGCAAAACTGTTTTTT. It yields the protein CASKGDRAAAKLFF. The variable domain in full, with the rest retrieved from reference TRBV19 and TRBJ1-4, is DGGITQSPKYLFRKEGQNVTLSCEQNLNHDAMYWYRQDPGQGLRLIYYSQIVNDFQKGDIAEGYSVSREKKESFPLTVTSAQKNPTAFYLCASKGDRAAAKLFFGSGTQLSVL.

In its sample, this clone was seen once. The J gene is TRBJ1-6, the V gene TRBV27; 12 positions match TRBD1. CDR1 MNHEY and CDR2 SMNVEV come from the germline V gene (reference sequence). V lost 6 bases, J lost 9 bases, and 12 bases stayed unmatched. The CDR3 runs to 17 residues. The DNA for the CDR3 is TGTGCCAGCAGAAAACCCCCGGGACAGGGGGCAGGTTCACCCCTCCACTTT. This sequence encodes CASRKPPGQGAGSPLHF.

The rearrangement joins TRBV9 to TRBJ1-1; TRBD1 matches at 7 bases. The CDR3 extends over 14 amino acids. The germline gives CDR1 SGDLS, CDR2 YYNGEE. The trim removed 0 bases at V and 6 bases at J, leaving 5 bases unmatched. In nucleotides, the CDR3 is TGTGCCAGCAGCGTAGCTAGGGGGCATGCTGAAGCTTTCTTT. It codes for CASSVARGHAEAFF.

For the CDR3, the DNA is TGTGCCAGCAGCCAAGATGGGAACAGGCCGAACACTGAAGCTTTCTTT. Translating it yields CASSQDGNRPNTEAFF. The chain recombines TRBV3-1 (or the pseudogene TRBV3-2) with TRBJ1-1; D perhaps matches TRBD1 (5 bases). The CDR3 is 16 amino acids. Trimming stripped 0 bases from V and 1 base from J, with 12 bases between. Germline CDR1 reads LGHDT; CDR2 reads YNNKEL (reference sequence).

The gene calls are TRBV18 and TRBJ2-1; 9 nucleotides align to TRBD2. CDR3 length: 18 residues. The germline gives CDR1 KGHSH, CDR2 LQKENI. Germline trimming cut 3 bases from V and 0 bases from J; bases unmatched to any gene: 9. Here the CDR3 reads CASSPGRLAGTSYNEQFF. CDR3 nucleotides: TGTGCCAGCTCACCGGGCAGGCTAGCGGGGACCTCCTACAATGAGCAGTTCTTC.

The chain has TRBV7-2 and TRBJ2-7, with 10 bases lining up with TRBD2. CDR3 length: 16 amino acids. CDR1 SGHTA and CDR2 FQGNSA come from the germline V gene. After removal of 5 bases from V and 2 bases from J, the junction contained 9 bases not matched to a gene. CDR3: CASSTSSGGLTYEQYF. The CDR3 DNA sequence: TGTGCCAGCAGCACAAGTAGCGGGGGGCTAACCTACGAGCAGTACTTC.

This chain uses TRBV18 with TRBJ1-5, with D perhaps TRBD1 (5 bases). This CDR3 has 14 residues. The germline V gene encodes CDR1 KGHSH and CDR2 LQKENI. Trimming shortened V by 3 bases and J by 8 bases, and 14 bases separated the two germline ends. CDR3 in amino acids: CASSPVAGREPQHF. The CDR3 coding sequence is TGTGCCAGCTCACCTGTTGCGGGGCGGGAGCCCCAGCATTTT. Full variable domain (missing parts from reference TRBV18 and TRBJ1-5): NAGVMQNPRHLVRRRGQEARLRCSPMKGHSHVYWYRQLPEEGLKFMVYLQKENIIDESGMPKERFSAEFPKEGPSILRIQQVVRGDSAAYFCASSPVAGREPQHFGDGTRLSIL.